These 30 T cell receptor beta chains were all obtained from the same sample, sequenced in a study of T cells in Graves' hyperthyroidism and ophthalmopathy. RNA transcripts were the template for amplifying TCR beta CDR3 regions. TCR CDR3 regions were first amplified by RT-PCR with HTBI primers. MiXCR, applied by TCRdb to the multiplex PCR reads, yields one record per CDR3 protein. The data hold hundreds of thousands of distinct CDR3 sequences, with 40% to 55% observed a single time. The source material was peripheral blood or thyroid tissue (not recorded which). The receptors originated from an adult man with Graves' disease, either hyperthyroidism or ophthalmopathy (not recorded which).

The V call is TRBV25-1, the J call TRBJ1-6, with D unresolved. There are 15 residues in the CDR3. Germline V gives CDR1 MGHDK, CDR2 SYGVNS. V lost 5 bases and J 7 bases, leaving 15 bases between the germline ends. The DNA of the CDR3 is TGTGCCAGCAGTTTGAATCGGCTATCAAATTCACCCCTCCACTTT. The encoded protein is CASSLNRLSNSPLHF.

This clonotype was counted a few times. CDR3 amino acids: CASRVRGEKLFF. The CDR3 nucleotides read TGTGCCAGCAGAGTACGGGGGGAAAAACTGTTTTTT. The J gene is TRBJ1-4, the V gene TRBV2; tentatively, D is TRBD1 (5 bases). This CDR3 is built from 12 residues. V lost 6 bases and J 8 bases, leaving 10 bases between the germline ends. The V gene's germline CDR1 is SNHLY and CDR2 FYNNEI.

V is TRBV2 and J is TRBJ2-2, with D hard to call. The V and J ends lost 4 bases and 7 bases respectively, with 13 bases between them. Per the germline V gene, CDR1 is SNHLY and CDR2 is FYNNEI. The CDR3 loop spans 14 amino acids. CDR3 loop: CASSGTSPVGELFF. CDR3 nucleotide sequence: TGTGCCAGCAGTGGAACCTCGCCGGTCGGGGAGCTGTTTTTT.

This clonotype came up a few times. The chain combines TRBV6-5 with TRBJ2-7, with 13 bases fitting TRBD2. The J segment lost 6 bases and the V segment lost 10 bases, leaving 12 bases of the junction unmatched. The CDR3 consists of 15 residues. Germline V gene sequence: CDR1 MNHEY, CDR2 SVGAGI. The chain's CDR3 is CATTKRTSGRGEQYF. The CDR3 DNA reads as TGTGCCACCACAAAAAGGACTAGCGGGAGAGGCGAGCAGTACTTC.

V and J are TRBV6-1 and TRBJ2-5, with D possibly matching TRBD1 (5 bases). The CDR3 covers 15 residues. Trimming pared 5 bases from V and 4 bases from J, leaving 17 bases between. CDR1 and CDR2 from the germline V gene are MNHNS and SASEGT. The CDR3 nucleotides are TGTGCCAGCAGTATAAGACAAGCTAGGGGAGAGACCCAGTACTTC. Amino acids: CASSIRQARGETQYF.

V gene TRBV2 combines with J gene TRBJ2-5, with no clear D. V gave up 6 bases and J gave up 5 bases, with 13 bases separating them. Germline V CDR1 and CDR2: SNHLY, FYNNEI. The CDR3 consists of 13 residues. The CDR3 loop reads CASSGRRDETQYF. The CDR3, as DNA: TGTGCCAGCAGCGGGCGAAGGGATGAGACCCAGTACTTC.

This clonotype showed up just a few times. The chain joins TRBV7-8 to TRBJ1-3, with D possibly being TRBD1 (5 bases). CDR3 length: 18 amino acids. Trimming removed 2 bases at V and 0 bases at J, with 17 bases between. Germline assignment: CDR1 SGHVS and CDR2 FQNEAQ. CDR3 protein: CASSLMVGALSSGNTIYF. The CDR3 bases are TGTGCCAGCAGCTTAATGGTCGGGGCACTGAGCTCTGGAAACACCATATATTTT.

In this sample, this clonotype turned up many times. This rearrangement joins TRBV2 to TRBJ1-5; 8 bases fit TRBD1. The CDR3 runs to 13 residues. CDR1 SNHLY and CDR2 FYNNEI come from the germline V gene. The ends lost 5 bases at V and 7 bases at J; junction bases unmatched: 4. The CDR3 spells CASSPGQGQPQHF. The CDR3, as DNA: TGTGCCAGCAGTCCCGGACAGGGCCAGCCCCAGCATTTT.

Remarks on this clonotype: This may arise from a read error, as a much more abundant clone is one base away. As the CDR3 is not closed by the conserved phenylalanine or tryptophan, this likely results from a read error. V gene TRBV7-9 combines with J gene TRBJ1-4; no clear D. Germline assignment: CDR1 SEHNR and CDR2 FQNEAQ (reference sequence). The V end lost 7 bases, the J end lost 0 bases, and 9 bases lay between the germline ends. The length of the CDR3 is 14 residues. The CDR3 reads CASTHEATNEKLFI. The CDR3 DNA follows: TGTGCCAGCACCCACGAAGCAACTAATGAAAAACTGTTTATT.

At least ten counts were recorded for this clonotype. V is TRBV10-3 and J is TRBJ1-3; TRBD1 agrees at 7 bases. CDR3 size: 15 residues. J was trimmed by 2 bases and V by 6 bases; bases with no gene match: 7. Looked up from germline, CDR1 is ENHRY and CDR2 is SYGVKD. The DNA for the CDR3 is TGTGCCATCAGACTGACAGGGACTGCTGGAAACACCATATATTTT. Its translation: CAIRLTGTAGNTIYF.

This clonotype has a count of ten or more. The chain is built from TRBV2 and TRBJ1-1; D is unclear. This CDR3 spans 14 amino acids. Trimming took off 8 bases at V and 2 bases at J, with 15 bases between the two ends. Looked up from germline, CDR1 is SNHLY and CDR2 is FYNNEI. The chain's CDR3 is CASEPGRGNTEAFF. The CDR3 nucleotides are TGTGCCAGCGAACCGGGCCGCGGTAACACTGAAGCTTTCTTT. Combining the CDR3 with reference TRBV2 and TRBJ1-1 gives the whole variable domain EPEVTQTPSHQVTQMGQEVILRCVPISNHLYFYWYRQILGQKVEFLVSFYNNEISEKSEIFDDQFSVERPDGSNFTLKIRSTKLEDSAMYFCASEPGRGNTEAFFGQGTRLTVV.

This clonotype was counted between two and nine times. The rearrangement links TRBV7-9 to TRBJ1-4, with D perhaps matching TRBD1 (5 bases). The germline V gene encodes CDR1 SEHNR and CDR2 FQNEAQ (reference sequence). V lost 3 bases and J 7 bases, leaving 18 bases between the germline ends. The CDR3 is 16 residues long. The chain's CDR3 is CASSFSGGVRTEKLFF. CDR3 sequence (DNA): TGTGCCAGCAGCTTTAGCGGGGGGGTTCGGACTGAAAAACTGTTTTTT. The full variable domain, completed using reference TRBV7-9 and TRBJ1-4, is DTGVSQNPRHKITKRGQNVTFRCDPISEHNRLYWYRQTLGQGPEFLTYFQNEAQLEKSRLLSDRFSAERPKGSFSTLEIQRTEQGDSAMYLCASSFSGGVRTEKLFFGSGTQLSVL.

This clonotype was observed a handful of times. This chain uses TRBV19 with TRBJ2-2; D is ambiguous. Trimming pared 0 bases from V and 5 bases from J, leaving 10 bases between. Germline-derived CDR1 and CDR2 are LNHDA and SQIVND (reference sequence). This CDR3 region has 15 residues. The CDR3 DNA reads TGTGCCAGTAGTATAGAGGTTGGGCCGACCGGGGAGCTGTTTTTT. It is translated as CASSIEVGPTGELFF.

The chain couples TRBV7-2 to TRBJ2-5; D is perhaps TRBD2 (6 bases). Trimming removed 5 bases from V and 5 bases from J, with 18 bases in between. CDR3 length equals 15 residues. Germline CDR1 SGHTA, CDR2 FQGNSA. The CDR3 bases are TGTGCCAGCAGCGTGGCCCGGGACTCGGGGGAGACCCAGTACTTC. Translated: CASSVARDSGETQYF.

This rearrangement joins TRBV7-1 to TRBJ1-5, with D tentatively TRBD1 (5 bases). TRBV7-1 is identified as an open reading frame with a role that is uncertain. The V end was cut by 5 bases, the J end by 0 bases, with 11 bases between. The CDR3 spans 15 residues. The CDR3 here is CASSRDGISNQPQHF. In DNA, the CDR3 is TGTGCCAGCAGCCGGGACGGGATTAGCAATCAGCCCCAGCATTTT.

This clonotype appeared many times. This chain links TRBV29-1 with TRBJ1-5; D perhaps matches TRBD1 (5 bases). The CDR3 runs 13 residues. Germline-derived CDR1 and CDR2 are SQVTM and ANQGSEA. V lost 6 bases to trimming and J lost 7 bases, with 16 bases between them. CDR3 region: CSVEIRRGQPQHF. The DNA of the CDR3 is TGCAGCGTCGAAATCCGGAGGGGCCAGCCCCAGCATTTT.

Of note for this clonotype: At one end, the junction sequence differs from germline, possibly due to a read error. V gene TRBV5-1 combines with J gene TRBJ2-5; possible D gene TRBD2, 6 bases. Germline V lookup: CDR1 SGHRS, CDR2 YFSETQ. The CDR3 extends over 15 amino acids. The CDR3 reads CASRLEGTNQETQYF. CDR3 sequence (DNA): TGCGCCAGCAGGTTGGAGGGGACGAACCAAGAGACCCAGTACTTC.

A remark on this clonotype: One end of the junction is discordant with germline, which a read error may explain. The gene calls are TRBV29-1 and TRBJ1-2, with D possibly matching TRBD1 (6 bases). Germline V CDR1 and CDR2: SQVTM, ANQGSEA. The CDR3 sequence is 17 residues long. In DNA, the CDR3 is TGCAGCGTTGAAGGGGGGGATTGGACAGACACTAACTATGGCAACACCTTC. Encoded protein: CSVEGGDWTDTNYGNTF.

This clonotype was picked up a small number of times. Germline is not matched at one junction end, which may reflect a read error. The chain combines TRBV10-3 with TRBJ1-1; 9 bases match TRBD1. CDR1 is ENHRY and CDR2 is SYGVKD in the germline V gene. This CDR3 is built from 15 residues. The DNA of the CDR3 is TGTGCCAGCAGTGTACAGGGGGCGGGGAACACTGAAGCTTTCTTT. Protein product: CASSVQGAGNTEAFF.

The chain links TRBV10-1 to TRBJ2-3; D ambiguous. Per the germline V gene, CDR1 is WNHNN and CDR2 is SYGVQD (reference sequence). CDR3 length: 13 residues. Trimming left V 3 bases short and J 4 bases short, with 8 bases between. The CDR3 region has the DNA TGCGCCAGCAGTGATGGCACGTCAGATACGCAGTATTTT. It specifies CASSDGTSDTQYF.

About this clonotype: Given a much more abundant clone one base away, this may be a read error. This chain joins TRBV24-1 and TRBJ1-3; D unclear. The germline gives CDR1 KGHDR, CDR2 SFDVKD. The CDR3 is 14 residues long. The CDR3 coding sequence is TGTGCCACCAGTGGGTCCGGGAGTGGAAACTCCATATATTTT. This sequence encodes CATSGSGSGNSIYF.

The chain employs TRBV20-1 and TRBJ2-3, with 13 bases aligning to TRBD2. The CDR3 extends over 15 amino acids. Germline V gene sequence: CDR1 DFQATT, CDR2 SNEGSKA (reference sequence). The V and J ends lost 6 bases and 4 bases, in that order; junction bases with no gene match: 7. DNA of the CDR3: TGCAGTGCCCCGGGGACTAGCGGGGTTTCAGATACGCAGTATTTT. This codes for CSAPGTSGVSDTQYF.

The CDR3 region is CASSFWGTVAGNTIYF. CDR3 DNA sequence: TGTGCCAGCAGTTTTTGGGGGACAGTAGCTGGAAACACCATATATTTT. The genes are TRBV28 and TRBJ1-3, with 7 bases lining up with TRBD1. CDR3 size: 16 residues. Per the germline V gene, CDR1 is MDHEN and CDR2 is SYDVKM. The trim removed 3 bases at V and 2 bases at J, leaving 7 bases unmatched.

V is TRBV20-1 and J is TRBJ1-5; tentatively, D is TRBD1 (6 bases). Germline-derived CDR1 and CDR2 are DFQATT and SNEGSKA (reference sequence). The CDR3 is made up of 13 amino acids. The V end was cut by 6 bases, the J end by 11 bases, with 20 bases between. The CDR3 protein is CSAGRGSVETQHF. CDR3 nucleotides: TGCAGTGCGGGTAGGGGGTCGGTGGAGACCCAGCATTTT.

The V and J genes are TRBV10-3 and TRBJ1-5; no definite D call. The CDR3 is made up of 15 amino acids. Germline V gene lookup returns CDR1 ENHRY and CDR2 SYGVKD. Trimming pared 6 bases from V and 0 bases from J, leaving 12 bases between. The CDR3 sequence is CAISSLGGSNQPQHF. The CDR3 region has the DNA TGTGCCATCAGCAGCTTGGGAGGTAGCAATCAGCCCCAGCATTTT.

The chain is built from TRBV19 and TRBJ1-1, with D hard to call. Between the trimmed V and J ends, which lost 1 base and 1 base, there was a span of 13 bases. Germline assignment: CDR1 LNHDA and CDR2 SQIVND (reference sequence). The CDR3 totals 16 residues. CDR3: CASSIGFSEGNTEAFF. The DNA for the CDR3 is TGTGCCAGTAGTATAGGATTCTCCGAGGGGAACACTGAAGCTTTCTTT.

This clonotype occurred a few times. The chain employs TRBV6-1 and TRBJ1-3; D remains ambiguous. The CDR3 length is 13 residues. The V end lost 2 bases, the J end lost 3 bases, and 5 bases lay between the germline ends. In germline, CDR1 is MNHNS, CDR2 SASEGT. The CDR3: CASSESDGNTIYF. The CDR3, as DNA: TGTGCCAGCAGTGAATCGGATGGAAACACCATATATTTT.

This clonotype has ten or more counts. The chain employs TRBV25-1 and TRBJ1-1, with unresolved D. There are 12 residues in the CDR3. The V and J ends lost 3 bases and 4 bases respectively, with 6 bases between them. The V gene's germline CDR1 is MGHDK and CDR2 SYGVNS. The CDR3 region is CASSDSSTEAFF. The DNA of the CDR3 is TGTGCCAGCAGTGACTCCTCCACTGAAGCTTTCTTT.

To note about this clonotype: A much larger clone lies one base from this, so it may be a read error. The gene calls are TRBV25-1 and TRBJ1-2, with 7 bases that match TRBD1. The CDR3 is 14 residues long. V lost 2 bases to trimming and J lost 4 bases; unmatched junction nucleotides: 4. Germline CDR1 MGHDK, CDR2 SYGVNS. The CDR3 nucleotides are TGTGCCAGCAGTGAACCCGGACAGGCCTATGGCTACACCTTC. Protein: CASSEPGQAYGYTF.

The rearrangement joins TRBV20-1 to TRBJ2-7; 8 nucleotides match TRBD2. The V gene's germline CDR1 is DFQATT and CDR2 SNEGSKA (reference sequence). The CDR3 extends over 16 amino acids. The junction had 10 bases not matched to a gene; V was cut back by 3 bases and J by 0 bases. CDR3 in DNA: TGCAGTGCTAGTCCCTCGACTAGCGCCAGCTCCTACGAGCAGTACTTC. This encodes CSASPSTSASSYEQYF.